Given below is one T cell receptor beta chain in context. The antigen is not known. With 5 bases clipped from V and 2 bases from J, the junction kept 3 bases outside the gene matches. From germline, CDR1 is SGHTA and CDR2 FQGTGA. The CDR3 runs 15 residues. The data were produced by immunoSEQ multiplex PCR, yet TCRdb's version contains in-frame clones alone and is incomplete. This sample has 95,000 to 110,000 clones, with 89% found just once. This specimen belongs to a study of T cell responses to AZD1222 COVID-19 vaccine. Study in general: Doses given second, at about 4 or about 12 weeks, were pooled.

General study results and limits: Elevations in Spike-specific TCR breadth and depth followed administration of two AZD1222 doses. Dominant at 160-218 and 743-854, vaccine-associated CD4 TCRs also spanned spike. A mostly white British donor set with more females was recruited, and clonal diversity was possibly underestimated.

This receptor was identified in an adult in good health. The V call is TRBV7-3, the J call TRBJ2-1; 10 positions agree with TRBD2. This material consisted of peripheral blood, taken on day 0 of AZD1222 vaccination. This CDR3 reads CASSLTSGTYNEQFF. In DNA, the CDR3 is TGTGCCAGCAGCCTCACTAGCGGGACCTACAATGAGCAGTTCTTC.